Below are 32 T cell receptor beta chains sequenced from a single sample in a study of OX40 agonist ivuxolimab in advanced cancers. Profiled with immunoSEQ multiplex PCR; TCRdb holds only in-frame clones, not every one. This sample has about 76,000 clones, with about 85% found just once. This material consisted of CD4+ or CD8+ T cells sorted from blood, taken in a trial of the OX40 agonist ivuxolimab. These receptors originate from an adult with an advanced solid tumor such as melanoma, head and neck, liver or kidney cancer.

V and J are TRBV6-5 and TRBJ1-4; TRBD1 matches at 8 bases. The junction had 2 bases not matched to a gene; V was cut back by 0 bases and J by 2 bases. Germline V gives CDR1 MNHEY, CDR2 SVGAGI. The CDR3 length is 16 residues. Here the CDR3 reads CASSYSWTGTNEKLFF. In nucleotides, the CDR3 is TGTGCCAGCAGTTACTCATGGACAGGGACTAATGAAAAACTGTTTTTT.

This sequence joins TRBV7-8 and TRBJ1-1; 8 positions agree with TRBD1. Germline-derived CDR1 and CDR2 are SGHVS and FQNEAQ. This CDR3 comprises 18 residues. V was clipped by 5 bases and J by 3 bases; unmatched bases: 17. This chain's CDR3 is CASSPSSQGARLDTEAFF. The CDR3 nucleotides read TGTGCCAGCAGCCCATCGTCCCAGGGGGCAAGGTTGGACACTGAAGCTTTCTTT.

The rearrangement uses TRBV15 and TRBJ2-7; 14 bases agree with TRBD2. CDR3 length: 14 residues. Germline V gene data show CDR1 as LNHNV and CDR2 as YYDKDF (reference sequence). After removal of 5 bases from V and 10 bases from J, the junction contained 7 bases not matched to a gene. The CDR3, as DNA: TGTGCCACCAGCTTTGGGACTAGCGGGGGTATACAGTACTTC. It encodes CATSFGTSGGIQYF.

V gene TRBV5-6 combines with J gene TRBJ1-1, with D possibly being TRBD1 (5 bases). The CDR3 totals 14 residues. Trimming took off 4 bases at V and 6 bases at J, with 16 bases between the two ends. Germline V gene lookup returns CDR1 SGHDT and CDR2 YYEEEE. CDR3 in amino acids: CASSPEFRGAEAFF. As DNA, the CDR3 is TGTGCCAGCAGCCCCGAATTCCGGGGGGCTGAAGCTTTCTTT.

Only a few counts were recorded for this clone. Within the sample, other DNA sequences also encode this same CDR3. The chain joins TRBV4-3 to TRBJ2-2; possibly TRBD2 for D (5 bases). The CDR3 has 14 residues. Germline CDR1 reads LGHNA; CDR2 reads YSLEER. V was cut by 0 bases and J by 4 bases, with 6 bases left in between. The CDR3 DNA reads as TGCGCCAGCAGCCAAGATCGGGGCACCGGGGAGCTGTTTTTT. This gives the protein CASSQDRGTGELFF.

This chain uses TRBV7-9 with TRBJ2-3; perhaps TRBD2 as D (7 bases). CDR1 and CDR2 from the germline V gene are SEHNR and FQNEAQ (reference sequence). The CDR3 is made up of 17 amino acids. With 6 bases removed from V and 4 bases from J, the gap between germline ends came to 23 bases. CDR3 in amino acids: CASSLQAGAAYSDTQYF. CDR3 nucleotide sequence: TGTGCCAGCAGTCTCCAGGCGGGGGCCGCGTATTCAGATACGCAGTATTTT.

V and J are TRBV30 and TRBJ2-5; possible D gene TRBD2, 6 bases. The V gene lost 3 bases and the J gene lost 8 bases, with 10 bases spanning the gap. There are 11 residues in the CDR3. In germline, CDR1 is GTSNPN, CDR2 SVGIG (reference sequence). CDR3 protein: CAWRRERTQYF. CDR3 sequence (DNA): TGTGCCTGGAGACGGGAGAGAACCCAGTACTTC.

This chain joins TRBV19 and TRBJ2-7; a possible D gene is TRBD2 (6 bases). The CDR3 runs 16 residues. V was trimmed by 2 bases and J by 6 bases, leaving 20 bases between them. The germline V gene encodes CDR1 LNHDA and CDR2 SQIVND (reference sequence). In DNA form, the CDR3 reads TGTGCCAGTAGTATACAAGTGGGGGTTGCGGGGATCGAGCAGTACTTC. Translating gives CASSIQVGVAGIEQYF.

Note on this clone: One end of the junction varies from germline; a read error may be responsible. The chain is built from TRBV5-1 and TRBJ2-1; TRBD2 might be the D (5 bases). The CDR3 has 15 residues. Germline V gives CDR1 SGHRS, CDR2 YFSETQ. CDR3 loop: CASTLYFGGDNEQFF. The CDR3 nucleotides are TGCGCCAGCACCTTGTACTTCGGAGGCGACAATGAGCAGTTCTTC.

The chain uses TRBV4-1 and TRBJ1-1; D gene ambiguous. Germline CDR1 and CDR2: MGHRA and YSYEKL. Trimming pared 4 bases from V and 3 bases from J, leaving 6 bases between. This CDR3 is built from 12 residues. CDR3 bases: TGCGCCAGCAGCCGGTACGACACTGAAGCTTTCTTT. The encoded protein is CASSRYDTEAFF.

The chain couples TRBV19 to TRBJ1-3; D is unclear. CDR3 size: 13 residues. The ends were cut back, 3 bases at V and 5 bases at J, with 8 bases in the middle. Per the germline V gene, CDR1 is LNHDA and CDR2 is SQIVND (reference sequence). The CDR3 region is CASSIGRRNTIYF. The CDR3 region has the DNA TGTGCCAGTAGTATCGGCAGACGAAACACCATATATTTT.

The chain carries TRBV7-9 and TRBJ1-4; no definite D call. The germline CDR1 and CDR2 sequences are SEHNR and FQNEAQ (reference sequence). V lost 1 base and J 8 bases, leaving 11 bases between the germline ends. The CDR3 runs 14 residues. Written as DNA, the CDR3 is TGTGCCAGCAGCTTAGGCGCCATAGACGAAAAACTGTTTTTT. Protein: CASSLGAIDEKLFF.

This clone appeared a few times. The rearrangement joins TRBV7-2 to TRBJ1-5; TRBD1 aligns across 9 bases. V lost 4 bases to trimming and J lost 5 bases; unmatched junction nucleotides: 6. CDR3 length equals 15 residues. Germline V gene data show CDR1 as SGHTA and CDR2 as FQGNSA. Written as DNA, the CDR3 is TGTGCCAGCAGCTCGGGACAGGGAGACGATCAGCCCCAGCATTTT. Translating it yields CASSSGQGDDQPQHF.

The chain recombines TRBV2 with TRBJ1-4; D remains unclear. This CDR3 spans 15 amino acids. The germline V gene has CDR1 SNHLY and CDR2 FYNNEI. V was trimmed by 7 bases and J by 8 bases, leaving 20 bases between them. The DNA for the CDR3 is TGTGCCAGCACCTCGTCGCAAGTGGTAGGCGAAAAACTGTTTTTT. Protein sequence: CASTSSQVVGEKLFF.

This clone was counted a few times. The V and J genes are TRBV2 and TRBJ1-2; weak D call: TRBD1 (6 bases). V lost 7 bases and J lost 7, with 10 bases in between. There are 11 residues in the CDR3. Germline V gene sequence: CDR1 SNHLY, CDR2 FYNNEI. In DNA form, the CDR3 reads TGTGCCAGCAACAGGGCAGGTGGCTACACCTTC. Translated: CASNRAGGYTF.

This clone was recorded only once. The chain joins TRBV30 to TRBJ1-2, with D tentatively TRBD1 (5 bases). Germline CDR1 is GTSNPN and CDR2 is SVGIG (reference sequence). CDR3 length: 14 amino acids. Trimming left V 4 bases short and J 0 bases short, with 12 bases between. This chain's CDR3 is CAWTILTANYGYTF. CDR3 nucleotide sequence: TGTGCCTGGACCATTCTGACAGCTAACTATGGCTACACCTTC.

The genes are TRBV19 and TRBJ2-6; D remains ambiguous. Germline values: CDR1 LNHDA, CDR2 SQIVND (reference sequence). The length of the CDR3 is 17 residues. The V gene lost 4 bases and the J gene lost 0 bases, with 13 bases spanning the gap. CDR3 coding DNA: TGTGCCAGTAGTAAACAGCATTCCCTCTCTGGGGCCAACGTCCTGACTTTC. Its translation: CASSKQHSLSGANVLTF.

The J gene is TRBJ1-3, the V gene TRBV2; D is perhaps TRBD1 (6 bases). The CDR3 spans 14 residues. V dropped 5 bases and J dropped 3 bases, with 11 bases sitting between them. Germline values: CDR1 SNHLY, CDR2 FYNNEI. The CDR3 reads CASSNSGDGNTIYF. The CDR3 coding sequence is TGTGCCAGCAGTAATTCAGGGGATGGAAACACCATATATTTT.

The chain combines TRBV7-8 with TRBJ2-1; 7 bases align to TRBD1. CDR3 length equals 16 residues. Germline values: CDR1 SGHVS, CDR2 FQNEAQ. The junction had 9 bases not matched to a gene; V was cut back by 2 bases and J by 5 bases. CDR3 protein: CASSLLNGTANNEQFF. The DNA of the CDR3 is TGTGCCAGCAGCTTACTTAATGGGACAGCGAACAATGAGCAGTTCTTC. Using reference TRBV7-8 and TRBJ2-1 for the parts outside the CDR3, the full variable domain is GAGVSQSPRYKVAKRGQDVALRCDPISGHVSLFWYQQALGQGPEFLTYFQNEAQLDKSGLPSDRFFAERPEGSVSTLKIQRTQQEDSAVYLCASSLLNGTANNEQFFGPGTRLTVL.

The sample holds a few counts of this clone. The chain recombines TRBV28 with TRBJ1-4; perhaps TRBD1 as D (5 bases). CDR1 MDHEN and CDR2 SYDVKM come from the germline V gene. The CDR3 runs 14 residues. Trimming pared 2 bases from V and 8 bases from J, leaving 12 bases between. The CDR3 region is CASSLIGDREKLFF. The CDR3 region has the DNA TGTGCCAGCAGTTTAATCGGGGACCGCGAAAAACTGTTTTTT.

The V gene is TRBV2, the J gene TRBJ1-5; the D gene is possibly TRBD1 (6 bases). CDR1 is SNHLY and CDR2 is FYNNEI in the germline V gene. The CDR3 extends over 12 amino acids. V dropped 7 bases and J dropped 7 bases, with 11 bases sitting between them. CDR3 in amino acids: CASNRVGQPQHF. The CDR3 DNA sequence: TGTGCCAGCAACAGGGTCGGCCAGCCCCAGCATTTT. Supplemented by reference TRBV2 and TRBJ1-5, the full variable domain reads EPEVTQTPSHQVTQMGQEVILRCVPISNHLYFYWYRQILGQKVEFLVSFYNNEISEKSEIFDDQFSVERPDGSNFTLKIRSTKLEDSAMYFCASNRVGQPQHFGDGTRLSIL.

V usage is TRBV7-2 and J usage is TRBJ2-5, with D unresolved. Germline assignment: CDR1 SGHTA and CDR2 FQGNSA. The CDR3 spans 14 residues. V was trimmed by 2 bases and J by 4 bases, leaving 11 bases between them. The CDR3: CASSLRSGLETQYF. DNA of the CDR3: TGTGCCAGCAGCTTACGTTCCGGGCTAGAGACCCAGTACTTC. The whole variable domain, filled in from reference TRBV7-2 and TRBJ2-5, reads GAGVSQSPSNKVTEKGKDVELRCDPISGHTALYWYRQSLGQGLEFLIYFQGNSAPDKSGLPSDRFSAERTGGSVSTLTIQRTQQEDSAVYLCASSLRSGLETQYFGPGTRLLVL.

V usage is TRBV5-1 and J usage is TRBJ2-3; maybe TRBD2 (5 bases). Germline-derived CDR1 and CDR2 are SGHRS and YFSETQ. The CDR3 sequence is 19 residues long. Trimming removed 0 bases at V and 2 bases at J, with 22 bases between. For the CDR3, the DNA is TGCGCCAGCAGCTTGGACCCTACCCGAGGGATTTTAATCACAGATACGCAGTATTTT. It codes for CASSLDPTRGILITDTQYF.

The chain employs TRBV10-3 and TRBJ1-3, with D possibly TRBD1 on 5 matching bases. The CDR3 contains 15 residues. The V gene's germline CDR1 is ENHRY and CDR2 SYGVKD. V lost 5 bases to trimming and J lost 0 bases, with 11 bases between them. The CDR3 region has the DNA TGTGCCATCAGTCCAGGGACTGACTCTGGAAACACCATATATTTT. This gives the protein CAISPGTDSGNTIYF.

The chain has TRBV11-3 and TRBJ2-5; TRBD2 matches 9 bases. The CDR3 spans 15 residues. J gave up 4 bases and V 1 base, and 4 bases lay outside the gene matches. Germline V gene sequence: CDR1 SGHNT, CDR2 YENEEA. DNA of the CDR3: TGTGCCAGCAGCTTAGGCGGGGGGGCGGGAGAGACCCAGTACTTC. It encodes CASSLGGGAGETQYF.

J is TRBJ1-5 and V is TRBV6-4, with D unresolved. The CDR3 spans 14 residues. Germline values: CDR1 MRHNA, CDR2 SNTAGT. Trimming took off 5 bases at V and 3 bases at J, with 11 bases between the two ends. The CDR3 region is CASSPTQNNQPQHF. In DNA, the CDR3 is TGTGCCAGCAGTCCTACCCAAAACAATCAGCCCCAGCATTTT.

This chain connects TRBV6-5 to TRBJ1-4; a possible D gene is TRBD1 (5 bases). Germline V gene lookup returns CDR1 MNHEY and CDR2 SVGAGI. V dropped 2 bases and J dropped 8 bases, with 15 bases sitting between them. This CDR3 spans 15 amino acids. Here the CDR3 reads CASSYRGGSGEKLFF. The CDR3 region has the DNA TGTGCCAGCAGTTACAGGGGCGGCTCGGGGGAAAAACTGTTTTTT.

The chain recombines TRBV5-8 with TRBJ2-5; 10 nucleotides line up with TRBD1. Germline V lookup: CDR1 SGHTS, CDR2 YDEGEE. V lost 4 bases, J lost 5 bases, and 11 bases stayed unmatched. The CDR3 is 16 amino acids. The CDR3 is CASSPIPGQGRETQYF. DNA for the CDR3: TGTGCCAGCAGCCCAATCCCGGGACAGGGGAGGGAGACCCAGTACTTC.

The chain is built from TRBV28 and TRBJ2-7; no clear D gene. The germline V and J ends were trimmed by 5 bases and 0 bases, with 2 bases remaining between them. Germline V gene data show CDR1 as MDHEN and CDR2 as SYDVKM. The CDR3 has 11 residues. CDR3 DNA sequence: TGTGCCAGCAGTAGCTCCTACGAGCAGTACTTC. Encoded protein: CASSSSYEQYF.

V is TRBV5-1 and J is TRBJ2-7; 7 bases map to TRBD1. This CDR3 has 12 amino acids. CDR1 SGHRS and CDR2 YFSETQ come from the germline V gene. J gave up 3 bases and V 3 bases, and 0 bases lay outside the gene matches. CDR3 nucleotides: TGCGCCAGCAGCTGGGACAGCTACGAGCAGTACTTC. This gives the protein CASSWDSYEQYF.

The chain has TRBV11-2 and TRBJ2-2; TRBD2 agrees at 10 bases. This CDR3 has 14 amino acids. Germline CDR1 reads SGHAT; CDR2 reads FQNNGV. The V gene end was trimmed by 6 bases and the J gene end by 4 bases; junction bases not matched to a gene: 2. This CDR3 is CASSTSGTTGELFF. The DNA of the CDR3 is TGTGCCAGCAGTACTAGCGGGACCACCGGGGAGCTGTTTTTT.

The chain uses TRBV6-1 and TRBJ2-4; 8 bases map to TRBD2. Germline lookup yields CDR1 MNHNS and CDR2 SASEGT. V lost 8 bases, J lost 15 bases, and 9 bases stayed unmatched. This CDR3 is built from 11 residues. The CDR3 sequence: CASHSDGGAYF. In DNA, the CDR3 is TGTGCCAGCCACAGCGACGGGGGGGCGTACTTC.